The next 12 T cell receptor beta chains were all read from a single sample in a study of blood T cell repertoires in COVID-19. The repertoire was sequenced with immunoSEQ multiplex PCR; TCRdb's copy has only in-frame clones and lacks some. The data contain roughly 96,000 clones, over 80% of them seen just once; the ten biggest clones take up approximately 20%. The sample comprised peripheral blood. The receptors here all came from a man of 80 years or more with acute or convalescent COVID-19.

This clone was observed a few times. The chain joins TRBV19 to TRBJ2-3; 12 nucleotides match TRBD2. The CDR3 covers 15 residues. V lost 3 bases, J lost 4 bases, and 2 bases stayed unmatched. The V gene's germline CDR1 is LNHDA and CDR2 SQIVND (reference sequence). The CDR3 region has the DNA TGTGCCAGTAGTATGACTAGCGGGAGCGCAGATACGCAGTATTTT. Its protein product is CASSMTSGSADTQYF.

The rearrangement links TRBV7-2 to TRBJ2-1; TRBD2 matches 14 bases. V lost 5 bases and J lost 7; bases outside the gene matches: 10. The CDR3 has 17 amino acids. In germline, CDR1 is SGHTA, CDR2 FQGNSA. CDR3 nucleotide sequence: TGTGCCAGCAGCATCTGGACTAGCGGGAGGAGTGGGAATGAGCAGTTCTTC. It yields the protein CASSIWTSGRSGNEQFF.

CDR3 amino acids: CASSPDRGNTIYF. CDR3 DNA sequence: TGTGCCAGCAGTCCAGACAGAGGAAACACCATATATTTT. The J gene is TRBJ1-3, the V gene TRBV28; weak D call: TRBD1 (5 bases). Trimming stripped 5 bases from V and 4 bases from J, with 9 bases between. Germline V gene sequence: CDR1 MDHEN, CDR2 SYDVKM. This CDR3 comprises 13 residues.

This sequence joins TRBV6-5 and TRBJ1-3, with D perhaps matching TRBD1 (5 bases). The CDR3 loop spans 14 amino acids. The V end was cut by 6 bases, the J end by 2 bases, with 11 bases between. The germline gives CDR1 MNHEY, CDR2 SVGAGI. The CDR3 region is CASRKRQTGNTIYF. The CDR3 coding sequence is TGTGCCAGCAGAAAGCGACAGACTGGAAACACCATATATTTT.

The chain has TRBV27 and TRBJ2-6; 7 bases are a match to TRBD1. This CDR3 contains 19 residues. The germline V gene has CDR1 MNHEY and CDR2 SMNVEV (reference sequence). J was trimmed by 3 bases and V by 5 bases; bases with no gene match: 16. CDR3 sequence: CASSPSQGLHSGGANVLTF. CDR3 coding DNA: TGTGCCAGCAGTCCATCACAGGGGCTACATTCCGGTGGGGCCAACGTCCTGACTTTC.

The J gene is TRBJ1-6, the V gene TRBV7-6; TRBD1 is a possible D gene (6 bases). This CDR3 region has 16 residues. The ends were cut back, 4 bases at V and 9 bases at J, with 19 bases in the middle. CDR1 and CDR2 (germline): SGHVS, FNYEAQ. The CDR3 spells CASSSLGGASSSPLHF. The DNA of the CDR3 is TGTGCCAGCAGCTCCCTGGGGGGGGCGTCTTCTTCACCCCTCCACTTT.

The rearrangement joins TRBV9 to TRBJ1-1; TRBD1 might be the D (5 bases). Per germline, CDR1 SGDLS and CDR2 YYNGEE. V shed 2 bases and J shed 4 bases, with 12 bases lying between them. This CDR3 contains 14 residues. The CDR3: CASSVTTGGTEAFF. In DNA form, the CDR3 reads TGTGCCAGCAGCGTGACAACCGGGGGCACTGAAGCTTTCTTT. The full variable domain, with the rest looked up from reference TRBV9 and TRBJ1-1, is DSGVTQTPKHLITATGQRVTLRCSPRSGDLSVYWYQQSLDQGLQFLIQYYNGEERAKGNILERFSAQQFPDLHSELNLSSLELGDSALYFCASSVTTGGTEAFFGQGTRLTVV.

This clone appeared once. The chain uses TRBV7-2 and TRBJ1-1; 7 bases align to TRBD1. The germline V gene has CDR1 SGHTA and CDR2 FQGNSA. V lost 4 bases to trimming and J lost 1 base; unmatched junction nucleotides: 12. This CDR3 region has 17 residues. The CDR3 sequence: CASSSTLRGATNTEAFF. CDR3 in DNA: TGTGCCAGCAGCTCGACTCTCAGGGGGGCGACGAACACTGAAGCTTTCTTT.

This chain joins TRBV12-3 or TRBV12-4 and TRBJ1-1; D perhaps matches TRBD1 (6 bases). Between the trimmed V and J ends, which lost 11 bases and 4 bases, there was a span of 14 bases. CDR3 length: 12 residues. The CDR3 is CAVGGPSTEAFF. The CDR3 DNA reads as TGTGCCGTTGGGGGCCCGAGCACTGAAGCTTTCTTT.

The V and J genes are TRBV27 and TRBJ2-7; TRBD2 agrees at 15 bases. Trimming took 2 bases from V and 6 from J; bases not matched to a gene: 11. This CDR3 has 18 amino acids. The germline CDR1 and CDR2 sequences are MNHEY and SMNVEV (reference sequence). The CDR3 DNA sequence: TGTGCCAGCAGTTTAAACTTAGGATGGACTAGCGGGAGGGGCGAGCAGTACTTC. This gives the protein CASSLNLGWTSGRGEQYF.

This clone showed up many times. This chain links TRBV12-5 with TRBJ2-3; D is uncertain. V was clipped by 2 bases and J by 3 bases, with 9 bases between them. CDR1 is LGHNT, CDR2 FRNRAP, per germline. This CDR3 has 14 residues. The DNA for the CDR3 is TGTGCTAGTGGTTTGCTTCCAGAAACAGATACGCAGTATTTT. Translating gives CASGLLPETDTQYF.

This clone was detected only once. The chain couples TRBV6-2 or TRBV6-3 to TRBJ2-3, with TRBD2 identical over 10 bases. CDR3 size: 16 residues. Germline V CDR1 and CDR2: MNHEY, SVGEGT. Trimming removed 2 bases from V and 6 bases from J; junction bases left unmatched: 8. CDR3 residues: CASSYGASGGKDTQYF. CDR3 DNA sequence: TGTGCCAGCAGTTACGGTGCTAGCGGGGGCAAGGATACGCAGTATTTT.